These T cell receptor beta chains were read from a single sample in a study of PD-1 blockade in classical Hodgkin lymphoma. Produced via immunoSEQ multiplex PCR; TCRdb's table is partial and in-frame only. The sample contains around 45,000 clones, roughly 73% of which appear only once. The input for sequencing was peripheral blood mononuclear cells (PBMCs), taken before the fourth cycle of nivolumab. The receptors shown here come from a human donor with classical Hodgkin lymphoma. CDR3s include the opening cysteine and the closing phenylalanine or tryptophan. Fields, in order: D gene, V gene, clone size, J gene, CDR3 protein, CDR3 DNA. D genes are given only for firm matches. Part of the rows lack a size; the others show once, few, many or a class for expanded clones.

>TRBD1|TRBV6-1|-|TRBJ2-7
CASSEEPGGYYEQYF
TGTGCCAGCAGTGAAGAGCCAGGGGGCTACTACGAGCAGTACTTC
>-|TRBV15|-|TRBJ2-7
CATSRAPTGYEQYF
TGTGCCACCAGCAGAGCTCCGACAGGTTACGAGCAGTACTTC
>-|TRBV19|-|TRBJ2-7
CASSIGTRSEQYF
TGTGCCAGTAGTATCGGGACTCGATCCGAGCAGTACTTC
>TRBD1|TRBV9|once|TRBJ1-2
CASSASGQAPSYGYTF
TGTGCCAGCAGCGCATCGGGACAGGCCCCCTCATATGGCTACACCTTC
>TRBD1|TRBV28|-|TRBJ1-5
CATQSGQGDQPQHF
TGTGCCACCCAATCGGGACAGGGTGATCAGCCCCAGCATTTT
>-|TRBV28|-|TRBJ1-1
CASNNWSEAFF
TGTGCCAGCAATAATTGGTCTGAAGCTTTCTTT
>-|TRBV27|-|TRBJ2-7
CASSLRGGIAEQYF
TGTGCCAGCAGTTTAAGGGGCGGGATCGCCGAGCAGTACTTC
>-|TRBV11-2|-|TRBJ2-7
CASSLYSGVYEQYF
TGTGCCAGCAGCTTGTATTCGGGGGTCTACGAGCAGTACTTC
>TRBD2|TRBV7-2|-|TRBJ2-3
CASSLVSGGVDTQYF
TGTGCCAGCAGCTTAGTAAGCGGGGGGGTTGATACGCAGTATTTT
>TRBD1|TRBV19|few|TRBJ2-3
CASSEGTGITDTQYF
TGTGCCAGTAGTGAAGGGACAGGGATCACAGATACGCAGTATTTT
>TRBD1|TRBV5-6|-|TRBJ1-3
CASSRTGQARMSPIYF
TGTGCCAGCAGCCGGACCGGACAGGCGCGAATGAGCCCCATATATTTT
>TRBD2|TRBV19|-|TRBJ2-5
CASSAAGGPWETQYF
TGTGCCAGTAGCGCTGCGGGGGGGCCGTGGGAGACCCAGTACTTC
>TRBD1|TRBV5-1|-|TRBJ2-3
CASSLLTGTSTDTQYF
TGCGCCAGCAGCTTGTTGACAGGGACAAGCACAGATACGCAGTATTTT
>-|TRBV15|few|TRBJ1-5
CATSNFGTYQPQHF
TGTGCCACCTCTAACTTCGGGACTTATCAGCCCCAGCATTTT
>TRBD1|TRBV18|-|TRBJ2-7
CASSPTGGDEQYF
TGTGCCAGCTCACCAACAGGGGGCGACGAGCAGTACTTC
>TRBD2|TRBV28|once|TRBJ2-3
CASSPEKRGGLDTQYF
TGTGCCAGCAGCCCAGAGAAGCGGGGGGGCCTAGATACGCAGTATTTT
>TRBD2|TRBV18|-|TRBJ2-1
CASSPPSGALNEQFF
TGTGCCAGCTCACCACCAAGCGGGGCGTTGAATGAGCAGTTCTTC
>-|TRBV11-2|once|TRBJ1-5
CASSLYDSQPQHF
TGTGCCAGCAGCTTGTATGACAGTCAGCCCCAGCATTTT
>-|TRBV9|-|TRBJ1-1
CASSVGMNTEAFF
TGTGCCAGCAGCGTAGGGATGAACACTGAAGCTTTCTTT
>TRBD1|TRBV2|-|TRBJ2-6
CASITAGGRFVLTF
TGTGCCAGCATCACGGCAGGGGGAAGGTTCGTCCTGACTTTC
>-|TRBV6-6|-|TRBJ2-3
CASRTEGDTQYF
TGTGCCAGCAGAACAGAGGGAGATACGCAGTATTTT
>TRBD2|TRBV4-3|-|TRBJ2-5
CASSQQHGGETQYF
TGCGCCAGCAGCCAACAGCACGGGGGGGAGACCCAGTACTTC
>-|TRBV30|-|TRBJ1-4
CVWNWGDNEKLFF
TGTGTCTGGAATTGGGGTGATAATGAAAAACTGTTTTTT
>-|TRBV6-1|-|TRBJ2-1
CASSVVERVYNEQFF
TGTGCCAGCAGTGTCGTCGAGCGGGTTTACAATGAGCAGTTCTTC
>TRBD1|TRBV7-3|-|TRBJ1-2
CASSANTGGVEGYTF
TGTGCCAGCAGCGCCAATACAGGGGGCGTTGAGGGCTACACCTTC
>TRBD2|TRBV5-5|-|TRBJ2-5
CASSLGLAGGEETQYF
TGTGCCAGCAGCTTGGGTCTAGCGGGGGGCGAAGAGACCCAGTACTTC